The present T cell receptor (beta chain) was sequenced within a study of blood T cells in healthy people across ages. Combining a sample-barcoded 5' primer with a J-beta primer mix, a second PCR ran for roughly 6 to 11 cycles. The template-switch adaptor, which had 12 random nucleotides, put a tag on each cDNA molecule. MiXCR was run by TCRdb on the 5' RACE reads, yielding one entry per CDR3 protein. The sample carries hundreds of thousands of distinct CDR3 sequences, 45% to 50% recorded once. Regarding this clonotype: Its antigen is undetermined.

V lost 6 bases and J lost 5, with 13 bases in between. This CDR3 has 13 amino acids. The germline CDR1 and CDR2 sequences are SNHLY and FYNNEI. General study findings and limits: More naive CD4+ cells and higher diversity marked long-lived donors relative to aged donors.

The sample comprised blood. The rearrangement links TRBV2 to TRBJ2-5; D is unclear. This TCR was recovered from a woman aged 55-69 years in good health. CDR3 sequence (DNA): TGTGCCAGCAGAATTACGATAATGGAGACCCAGTACTTC. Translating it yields CASRITIMETQYF. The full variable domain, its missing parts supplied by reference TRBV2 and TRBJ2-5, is EPEVTQTPSHQVTQMGQEVILRCVPISNHLYFYWYRQILGQKVEFLVSFYNNEISEKSEIFDDQFSVERPDGSNFTLKIRSTKLEDSAMYFCASRITIMETQYFGPGTRLLVL.